The TCR beta chain under discussion was sequenced for a study of identical twins. Broader study findings: Rather than following the same donors, the conclusions depended on cross-sectional statistical analysis.

Each CDR3 protein gets one entry after TCRdb re-called the 5' RACE reads with MiXCR. The table includes some 760,000 distinct CDR3 sequences, roughly 20% detected once. This clonotype was seen many times. As yet, its antigen is unknown. This sample was also put to use in a study of T cells expressing NK-cell markers. That report notes: It is unclear if expanded NKG2C-expressing clones target HCMV antigens.

The source material was PBMCs. This TCR derives from a young woman in good health.

Written as DNA, the CDR3 is TGTGCCAGCAGCTTATGGCAGGCTAGTTTAGGAGATACGCAGTATTTT. Amino acid sequence: CASSLWQASLGDTQYF. This chain joins TRBV7-9 and TRBJ2-3, with unresolved D. Germline loops: CDR1 SEHNR, CDR2 FQNEAQ (reference sequence). The V and J ends lost 2 bases and 5 bases respectively, with 17 bases between them. This CDR3 is 16 amino acids long.